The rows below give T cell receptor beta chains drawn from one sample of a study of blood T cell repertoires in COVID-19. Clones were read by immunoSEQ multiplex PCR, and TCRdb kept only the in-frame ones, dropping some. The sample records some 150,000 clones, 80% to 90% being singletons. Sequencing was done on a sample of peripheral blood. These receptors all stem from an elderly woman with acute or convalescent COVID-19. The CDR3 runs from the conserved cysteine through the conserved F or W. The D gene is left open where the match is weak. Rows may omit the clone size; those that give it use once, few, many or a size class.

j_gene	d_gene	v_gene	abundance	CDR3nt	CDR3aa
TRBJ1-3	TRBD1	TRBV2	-	TGTGCCAGCAGTTCTAGGACAGGGAGCTCTGGAAACACCATATATTTT	CASSSRTGSSGNTIYF
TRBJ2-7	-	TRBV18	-	TGTGCCAGCTCACCCCTCAGGGCCGCCCCCTACGAGCAGTACTTC	CASSPLRAAPYEQYF
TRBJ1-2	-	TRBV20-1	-	TGCAGTGCTAGTGCTGGGGGGACGTCCCGGGGCTACACCTTC	CSASAGGTSRGYTF
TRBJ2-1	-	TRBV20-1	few	TGCAGTGCTAGTAAGGGGCCTAACTCCTACAATGAGCAGTTCTTC	CSASKGPNSYNEQFF
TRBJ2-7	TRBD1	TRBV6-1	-	TGTGCCAGCAGTGAAGGGGGGACAGGGTTCTATGGTAACCGCTACGAGCAGTACTTC	CASSEGGTGFYGNRYEQYF
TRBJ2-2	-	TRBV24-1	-	TGTGCCACCAGTAACTCAGGATACGGGAACACCGGGGAGCTGTTTTTT	CATSNSGYGNTGELFF
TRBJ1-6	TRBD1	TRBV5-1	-	TGCGCCAGCAGCACCCTTACAGGGGCCGATTCACCCCTCCACTTT	CASSTLTGADSPLHF
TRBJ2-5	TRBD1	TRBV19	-	TGTGCCAGTAGTTGGGACAGGGGGGCAGAGACCCAGTACTTC	CASSWDRGAETQYF
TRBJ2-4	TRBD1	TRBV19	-	TGTGCCAGTAGTGTTGGGACAGACATTCAGTACTTC	CASSVGTDIQYF
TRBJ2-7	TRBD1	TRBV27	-	TGTGCCAGCAGTTTCAGGGGGCGGGTCAACGAGCAGTACTTC	CASSFRGRVNEQYF
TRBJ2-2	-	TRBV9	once	TGTGCCAGCAGCGTAGCTGCCGGGGAGCTGTTTTTT	CASSVAAGELFF
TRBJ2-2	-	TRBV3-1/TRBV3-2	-	TGTGCCAGCAGCCCTGAAGGGGGGGCCTACACCGGGGAGCTGTTTTTT	CASSPEGGAYTGELFF
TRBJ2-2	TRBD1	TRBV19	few	TGTGCCAGTAGTTCGCCTCCCGGGACAGGGGTCATCGGGGAGCTGTTTTTT	CASSSPPGTGVIGELFF
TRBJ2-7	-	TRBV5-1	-	TGCGCCAGCAGCTTTTCCGAGGGGACTTCTAACTACGAGCAGTACTTC	CASSFSEGTSNYEQYF
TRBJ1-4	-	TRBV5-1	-	TGCGCCAGCAGCTTCGGGCAGGGGTTAACTAATGAAAAACTGTTTTTT	CASSFGQGLTNEKLFF
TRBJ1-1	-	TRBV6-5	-	TGTGCCAGCAGCCGGGGGGGCACTGAAGCTTTCTTT	CASSRGGTEAFF
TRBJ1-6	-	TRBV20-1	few	TGCAGTGCTAGTCCCTTCATGGGAGCACCCCTCCACTTT	CSASPFMGAPLHF
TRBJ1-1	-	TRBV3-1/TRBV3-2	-	TGTGCCAGCAGCCAGATACCCAGTTACACTGAAGCTTTCTTT	CASSQIPSYTEAFF
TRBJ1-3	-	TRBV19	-	TGTGCCAGTATAGCCCTCTGGGGAAACACCATATATTTT	CASIALWGNTIYF
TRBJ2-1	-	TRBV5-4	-	TGTGCCAGCAGCTTGGTCGGCTACAATGAGCAGTTCTTC	CASSLVGYNEQFF
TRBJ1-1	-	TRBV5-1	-	TGCGCCAGTGCTCATACGGGGAACACTGAAGCTTTCTTT	CASAHTGNTEAFF
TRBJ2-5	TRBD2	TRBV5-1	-	TGCGCCAGCAGCCGGGGACTAAGCGGGGGCCACCAAGAGACCCAGTACTTC	CASSRGLSGGHQETQYF
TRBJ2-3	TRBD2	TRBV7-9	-	TGTGCCAGCAGCTTAGTCCTGGGGAGGGTAGATACGCAGTATTTT	CASSLVLGRVDTQYF
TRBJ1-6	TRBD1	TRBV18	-	TGTGCCAGCTCACCGCCCGACAGGGCCAACTATAATTCACCCCTCCACTTT	CASSPPDRANYNSPLHF
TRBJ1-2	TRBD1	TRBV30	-	TGTGCCTGGAGTGTACTATCAACAGGGGCCAGTGGCTACACCTTC	CAWSVLSTGASGYTF
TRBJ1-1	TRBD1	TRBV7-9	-	TGTGCCAGCAGCCGCGGGACAGTAAGCACTGAAGCTTTCTTT	CASSRGTVSTEAFF
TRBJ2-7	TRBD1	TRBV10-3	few	TGTGCCATCAGGGCTGGGACAGGCATTTACGAGCAGTACTTC	CAIRAGTGIYEQYF
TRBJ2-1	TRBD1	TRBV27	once	TGTGCCAGCAGGATACAGGGACAGATCCAGCATGAGCAGTTCTTC	CASRIQGQIQHEQFF